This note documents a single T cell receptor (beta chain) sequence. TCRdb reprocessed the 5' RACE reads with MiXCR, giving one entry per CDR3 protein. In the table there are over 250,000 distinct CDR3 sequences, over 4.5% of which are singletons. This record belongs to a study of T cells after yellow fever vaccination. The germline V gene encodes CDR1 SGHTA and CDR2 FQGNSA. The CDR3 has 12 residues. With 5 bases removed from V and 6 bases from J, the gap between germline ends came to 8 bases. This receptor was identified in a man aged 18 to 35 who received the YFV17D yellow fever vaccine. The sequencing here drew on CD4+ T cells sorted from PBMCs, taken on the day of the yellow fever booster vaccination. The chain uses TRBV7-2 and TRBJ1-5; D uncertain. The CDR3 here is CASSPSGQPQHF. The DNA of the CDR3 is TGTGCCAGCAGCCCATCAGGTCAGCCCCAGCATTTT.